This T cell receptor beta chain came from a study of identical twins. Germline V gene lookup returns CDR1 DFQATT and CDR2 SNEGSKA (reference sequence). CDR3 length equals 15 residues. After removal of 2 bases from V and 1 base from J, the junction contained 6 bases not matched to a gene. TCRdb fed the 5' RACE reads into MiXCR, producing one record per CDR3 protein. The sample consists of 700,000 to 950,000 distinct CDR3 sequences, more than 9% of them appearing once. The sample also formed part of further work on yellow fever vaccine responses in identical twins.

The V and J genes are TRBV20-1 and TRBJ1-1, with 8 positions matching TRBD1. This TCR was recovered from a woman aged 18-29 years in good health. The specimen was PBMCs. The chain's CDR3 is CSARTRQGSNTEAFF. The CDR3 DNA is TGCAGTGCTAGAACGCGACAGGGGTCGAACACTGAAGCTTTCTTT.